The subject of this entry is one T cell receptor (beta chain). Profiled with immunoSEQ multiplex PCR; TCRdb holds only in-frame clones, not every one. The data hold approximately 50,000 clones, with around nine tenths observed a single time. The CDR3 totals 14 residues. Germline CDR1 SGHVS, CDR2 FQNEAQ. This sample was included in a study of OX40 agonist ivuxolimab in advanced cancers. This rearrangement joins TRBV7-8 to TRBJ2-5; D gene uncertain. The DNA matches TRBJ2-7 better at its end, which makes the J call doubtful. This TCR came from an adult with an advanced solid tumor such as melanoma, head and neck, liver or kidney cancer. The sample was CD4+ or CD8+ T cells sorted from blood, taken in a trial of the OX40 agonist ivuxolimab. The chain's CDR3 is CASSLEHSSYEQYF. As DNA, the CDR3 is TGTGCCAGCAGCTTAGAGCACAGCTCCTACGAGCAGTACTTC.